The 2 T cell receptor beta chains below all came from one sample that was sequenced in a study of T cell clonotyping in hematopoietic cell transplantation. Regarding time point: recipient sample about 28 days before transplant, after cytoreduction. Sequenced by immunoSEQ multiplex PCR; TCRdb stores in-frame clones only, minus some. The table lists around 5,400 clones, 80% of them singletons. The sample was peripheral blood mononuclear cells, taken before stem cell transplant. These receptors originate from a woman between 50 and 59 years old with acute myeloid leukemia. Some clones in this sample may be carry-over from other donors' samples.

The J gene is TRBJ2-2, the V gene TRBV5-1; 8 bases are shared with TRBD1. Per germline, CDR1 SGHRS and CDR2 YFSETQ. CDR3 length: 15 residues. The junction had 2 bases not matched to a gene; V was cut back by 2 bases and J by 2 bases. The CDR3 is CASSFTGGNTGELFF. The CDR3 coding sequence is TGCGCCAGCAGCTTCACAGGGGGAAACACCGGGGAGCTGTTTTTT.

Comments on this clone: A junction boundary mismatches the germline segment, possibly from a read error. The rearrangement joins TRBV7-2 to TRBJ2-7; 12 positions match TRBD2. This CDR3 has 13 residues. Germline lookup yields CDR1 SGHTA and CDR2 FQGNSA. In nucleotides, the CDR3 is TGTGCCAGCAGCCTAGCGGGAGGGGTCGAGCAGTACTTC. Its protein is CASSLAGGVEQYF.